Listed below are T cell receptor beta chains from one sample, sequenced in a study of early T cells in non-severe SARS-CoV-2 infection. TCRdb reprocessed the 5' RACE reads with MiXCR, giving one entry per CDR3 protein. The profile shows 50,000 to 65,000 distinct CDR3 sequences, around 10% of them singletons. The input for sequencing was whole blood, taken at baseline. These receptors originate from an adult who was a healthcare worker with PCR-confirmed SARS-CoV-2 infection or an uninfected control (not recorded which). Each CDR3 is given with its conserved first and last residue. The order of the fields is CDR3 protein, CDR3 DNA, J gene, V gene, D gene, clone size. D genes are given only for firm matches. A row's size may be missing; if present it is once, few, many or a size class.

CDR3aa: CASGPPGRNTEAFF
CDR3nt: TGTGCCAGCGGCCCCCCAGGTCGGAACACTGAAGCTTTCTTT
j_gene: TRBJ1-1
v_gene: TRBV12-3/TRBV12-4
d_gene: -
abundance: many

CDR3aa: CASSQGDRDTEEQFF
CDR3nt: TGCGCCAGCAGCCAAGGGGACAGGGATACGGAAGAGCAGTTCTTC
j_gene: TRBJ2-1
v_gene: TRBV4-3
d_gene: TRBD1
abundance: -

CDR3aa: CASRPRGQGNYGYTF
CDR3nt: TGTGCCAGCAGACCCCGGGGACAGGGGAACTATGGCTACACCTTC
j_gene: TRBJ1-2
v_gene: TRBV12-3/TRBV12-4
d_gene: TRBD1
abundance: few

CDR3aa: CASSLQGTGTDTQYF
CDR3nt: TGTGCCAGCAGCTTACAAGGGACTGGCACAGATACGCAGTATTTT
j_gene: TRBJ2-3
v_gene: TRBV7-9
d_gene: -
abundance: few

CDR3aa: CASSLGLGQEQFF
CDR3nt: TGCGCCAGCAGCCTTGGACTGGGACAAGAGCAGTTCTTC
j_gene: TRBJ2-1
v_gene: TRBV5-1
d_gene: -
abundance: -

CDR3aa: CASRAPMGSQGYTF
CDR3nt: TGTGCCAGCAGGGCACCGATGGGGTCCCAAGGCTACACCTTC
j_gene: TRBJ1-2
v_gene: TRBV6-5
d_gene: -
abundance: few

CDR3aa: CSARNFLGRGGTDTQYF
CDR3nt: TGCAGTGCTAGAAACTTTCTAGGTCGCGGCGGCACAGATACGCAGTATTTT
j_gene: TRBJ2-3
v_gene: TRBV20-1
d_gene: -
abundance: few

CDR3aa: CASSPLEEQFF
CDR3nt: TGTGCCAGCAGCCCCTTAGAAGAGCAGTTCTTC
j_gene: TRBJ2-1
v_gene: TRBV7-9
d_gene: -
abundance: many

CDR3aa: CASSYSWGNQPQHF
CDR3nt: TGTGCCAGCAGTTACTCGTGGGGGAATCAGCCCCAGCATTTT
j_gene: TRBJ1-5
v_gene: TRBV6-2/TRBV6-3
d_gene: -
abundance: -

CDR3aa: CASRRTSGGHNEQFF
CDR3nt: TGTGCCAGCCGCAGGACTAGCGGGGGGCACAATGAGCAGTTCTTC
j_gene: TRBJ2-1
v_gene: TRBV7-2
d_gene: TRBD2
abundance: few

CDR3aa: CASSLRQGPSSRYGYTF
CDR3nt: TGTGCCAGCAGCTTAAGACAGGGGCCTTCCTCTAGGTATGGCTACACCTTC
j_gene: TRBJ1-2
v_gene: TRBV11-2
d_gene: TRBD1
abundance: once

CDR3aa: CAISEWGYEQYF
CDR3nt: TGTGCCATCAGTGAGTGGGGGTACGAGCAGTACTTC
j_gene: TRBJ2-7
v_gene: TRBV10-3
d_gene: -
abundance: -

CDR3aa: CASSQTSGGPSTYEQYF
CDR3nt: TGTGCCAGCAGCCAGACTAGCGGGGGGCCCTCCACCTACGAGCAGTACTTC
j_gene: TRBJ2-7
v_gene: TRBV7-8
d_gene: TRBD2
abundance: -

CDR3aa: CASSYSRLARGETQYF
CDR3nt: TGTGCCAGCAGTTACTCTCGGCTAGCGAGGGGAGAGACCCAGTACTTC
j_gene: TRBJ2-5
v_gene: TRBV6-5
d_gene: -
abundance: few